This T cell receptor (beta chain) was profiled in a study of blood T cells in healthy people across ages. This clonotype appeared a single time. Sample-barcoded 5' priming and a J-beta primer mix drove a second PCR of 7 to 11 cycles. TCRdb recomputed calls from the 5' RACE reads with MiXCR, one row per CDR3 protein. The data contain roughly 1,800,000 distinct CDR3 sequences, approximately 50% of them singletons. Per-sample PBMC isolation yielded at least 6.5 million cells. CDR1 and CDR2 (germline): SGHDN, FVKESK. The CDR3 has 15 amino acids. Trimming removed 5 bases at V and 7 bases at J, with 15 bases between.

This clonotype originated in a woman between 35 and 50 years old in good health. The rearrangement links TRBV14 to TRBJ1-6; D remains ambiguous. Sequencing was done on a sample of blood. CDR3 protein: CASSTDFTKNSPLHF. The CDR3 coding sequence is TGTGCCAGCAGCACCGACTTTACGAAGAATTCACCCCTCCACTTT.